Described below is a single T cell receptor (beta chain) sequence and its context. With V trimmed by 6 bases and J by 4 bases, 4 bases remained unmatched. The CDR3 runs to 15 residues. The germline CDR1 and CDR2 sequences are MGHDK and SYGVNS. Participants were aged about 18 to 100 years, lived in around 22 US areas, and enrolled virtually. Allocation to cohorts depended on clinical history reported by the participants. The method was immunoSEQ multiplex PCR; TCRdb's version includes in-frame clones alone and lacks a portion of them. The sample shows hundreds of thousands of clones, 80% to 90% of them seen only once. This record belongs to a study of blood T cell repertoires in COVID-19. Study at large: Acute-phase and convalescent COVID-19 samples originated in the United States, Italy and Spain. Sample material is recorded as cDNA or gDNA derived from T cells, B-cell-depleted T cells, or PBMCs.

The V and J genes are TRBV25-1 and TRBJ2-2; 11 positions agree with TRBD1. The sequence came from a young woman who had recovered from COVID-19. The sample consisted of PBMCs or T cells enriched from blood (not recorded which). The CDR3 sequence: CASRGTGGSTGELFF. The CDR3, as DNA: TGTGCCAGCAGAGGGACAGGGGGTAGCACCGGGGAGCTGTTTTTT.